The rows below give T cell receptor beta chains drawn from one sample of a study of shared clonotypes between healthy human individuals. Profiling relied on immunoSEQ multiplex PCR, and the TCRdb table lists in-frame clones only, not all of them. This table has about 2,100,000 clones, 93% appearing once. The sample taken for sequencing was naive CD8+ T cells from PBMCs. These receptors were collected from a man aged 18-30 years in good health. Some clones in this sample may be carry-over from other donors' samples. The CDR3 runs from the conserved cysteine through the conserved F or W. D genes are given only for firm matches. Clone size is given for some rows only: seen once, a few or many times, or a class if the clone is expanded.

j_gene	abundance	v_gene	d_gene	CDR3nt	CDR3aa
TRBJ2-7	NA	TRBV28	TRBD1	TGTGCCAGCAGAGAGGGACAGGGGGCCCGGTCCGAGCAGTACTTC	CASREGQGARSEQYF
TRBJ1-2	once	TRBV6-1	NA	TGTGCCAGCAGTGAAGTGAGGATCTTCTATGGCTACACCTTC	CASSEVRIFYGYTF
TRBJ2-7	NA	TRBV29-1	TRBD2	TGCAGCGTCGGACTAGCGCCCTACGAGCAGTACTTC	CSVGLAPYEQYF
TRBJ1-2	NA	TRBV5-1	NA	TGCGCCAGCAGCTTGGAGACAGAGGGGCGCACTAACTATGGCTACACCTTC	CASSLETEGRTNYGYTF
TRBJ2-3	NA	TRBV28	TRBD2	TGTGCCAGCAGTTTTACTAGCGGGGGGACAGATACGCAGTATTTT	CASSFTSGGTDTQYF
TRBJ1-1	NA	TRBV14	NA	TGTGCCAGCAGCCACTCTCCGGGTATATTGGAGACTGAAGCTTTCTTT	CASSHSPGILETEAFF
TRBJ2-5	NA	TRBV9	TRBD2	TGTGCCAGCAGCGCTAGCGGGAGTCAAGAGACCCAGTACTTC	CASSASGSQETQYF
TRBJ1-4	NA	TRBV4-3	NA	TGCGCCAGCAGCGCCGGGGGTGCAACTAATGAAAAACTGTTTTTT	CASSAGGATNEKLFF
TRBJ1-2	NA	TRBV7-8	NA	TGTGCCAGCAGACCTCCGGACGAGATGTTCTATGGCTACACCTTC	CASRPPDEMFYGYTF
TRBJ1-2	NA	TRBV5-1	TRBD1	TGCGCCAGCAGCGAGGACAGGGGAAACGGCTACACCTTC	CASSEDRGNGYTF
TRBJ2-7	NA	TRBV7-2	TRBD2	TGTGCCAGCAGCTACACCCCCGGGACTAGCGGGTGGTACGAGCAGTACTTC	CASSYTPGTSGWYEQYF
TRBJ2-1	NA	TRBV9	NA	TGTGCCAGCAGCCCGGGACATCGTGGCAATGAGCAGTTCTTC	CASSPGHRGNEQFF
TRBJ2-5	NA	TRBV13	TRBD2	TGTGCCAGCAGCGCCCGTAGCGGGGTGGGTAAGACCCAGTACTTC	CASSARSGVGKTQYF
TRBJ1-5	NA	TRBV27	TRBD1	TGTGCCAGCAGTGCGGGACAGGGGTGGCAGCCCCAGCATTTT	CASSAGQGWQPQHF
TRBJ1-2	once	TRBV14	NA	TGTGCCAGCAGCCCGGGACACAACTATGGCTACACCTTC	CASSPGHNYGYTF
TRBJ2-7	NA	TRBV19	TRBD2	TGTGCCAGTAGCCGACTAGCGGGAGTATCCTACGAGCAGTACTTC	CASSRLAGVSYEQYF
TRBJ2-5	NA	TRBV11-2	NA	TGTGCCAGCAGTTACGGGGCCTCCCAGTACTTC	CASSYGASQYF
TRBJ1-1	NA	TRBV10-2	TRBD1	TGCGCCAGCAGGGACAGGGGCGTTAACACTGAAGCTTTCTTT	CASRDRGVNTEAFF
TRBJ2-7	NA	TRBV9	NA	TGTGCCAGCAGCGGCGGGACACCCGGGGCCGAGCAGTACTTC	CASSGGTPGAEQYF
TRBJ2-1	NA	TRBV7-3	TRBD2	TGTGCCAGCAGCCACCGCCCGGGAGGGCCCGTGAATGAGCAGTTCTTC	CASSHRPGGPVNEQFF
TRBJ2-7	NA	TRBV2	NA	TGTGCCGGCGATGGACCGGGGTCCGTCGACTTC	CAGDGPGSVDF
TRBJ2-1	NA	TRBV12-5	NA	TGTGCTAGTGGGGACAGCTCAAATGAGCAGTTCTTC	CASGDSSNEQFF
TRBJ1-2	few	TRBV27	NA	TGTGCCAGCAGTCCGGTCGGCGGGGGGGCGGTCGTTGGCTACACCTTC	CASSPVGGGAVVGYTF
TRBJ2-2	NA	TRBV27	NA	TGTGCCAGCAGTTGGGGGACGAACACCGGGGAGCTGTTTTTT	CASSWGTNTGELFF
TRBJ1-1	NA	TRBV6-1	NA	TGTGCCAGCAGTGAACAGGGAATGAACACTGAAGCTTTCTTT	CASSEQGMNTEAFF
TRBJ2-7	NA	TRBV11-1	NA	TGTGCCAGCAGCCCAACCACCACAGGGTATTTAGGACTCGAGCAGTACTTC	CASSPTTTGYLGLEQYF
TRBJ2-2	once	TRBV5-5	TRBD1	TGTGCCAGCAGCTACCCGACAGGGAAGGACACCGGGGAGCTGTTTTTT	CASSYPTGKDTGELFF
TRBJ1-1	few	TRBV29-1	NA	TGCAGCGGCTGGGACGGTCCGGAAGCTTTCTTT	CSGWDGPEAFF
TRBJ2-1	NA	TRBV7-3	TRBD2	TGTGCCAGCAGCGAACTAGCGGGAGGTTACAATGAGCAGTTCTTC	CASSELAGGYNEQFF
TRBJ2-1	few	TRBV5-4	TRBD2	TGTGCCAGCAGCATCGTAGCGGGAGGGCCACATGAGCAGTTCTTC	CASSIVAGGPHEQFF
TRBJ1-2	NA	TRBV9	NA	TGTGCCAGCAGCGTAGGTCTGGGGGCTGACTATGGCTACACCTTC	CASSVGLGADYGYTF
TRBJ1-2	NA	TRBV5-5	TRBD1	TGTGCCAGCAGCCATCCGGGACAGGGGGGTATCATCTATGGCTACACCTTC	CASSHPGQGGIIYGYTF
TRBJ1-1	NA	TRBV27	NA	TGTGCCAGCAGTTTATCAGGGGGAATGAACACTGAAGCTTTCTTT	CASSLSGGMNTEAFF
TRBJ2-3	NA	TRBV7-3	NA	TGTGCCAGCAGCTTAAGCGGGTCCACAGATACGCAGTATTTT	CASSLSGSTDTQYF
TRBJ2-7	NA	TRBV29-1	NA	TGCAGCGTTGAACTCGGGATGAGCTCCTACGAGCAGTACTTC	CSVELGMSSYEQYF
TRBJ2-2	few	TRBV5-4	NA	TGTGCCAGCAGCAGGGGAACCGGGGAGCTGTTTTTT	CASSRGTGELFF
TRBJ2-7	NA	TRBV6-4	NA	TGTGCCAGCAGCATCAGGGGTGGCTACGAGCAGTACTTC	CASSIRGGYEQYF
TRBJ2-3	NA	TRBV28	NA	TGTGCCAGCAGTTCCACTAGCCGGGGCAGCTTTAGCACAGATACGCAGTATTTT	CASSSTSRGSFSTDTQYF
TRBJ2-3	NA	TRBV7-2	NA	TGTGCCAGCAGCCCGCGGAACAATCAAATAGGAGATACGCAGTATTTT	CASSPRNNQIGDTQYF
TRBJ2-7	NA	TRBV7-9	NA	TGTGCCAGCAGCTTCACGGGACAGGTGACTAGCGGATCCTACGAGCAGTACTTC	CASSFTGQVTSGSYEQYF
TRBJ2-1	NA	TRBV4-1	TRBD1	TGCGCCAGCAGCCAGCCAGGGGGCCTCTACAATGAGCAGTTCTTC	CASSQPGGLYNEQFF
TRBJ2-6	NA	TRBV2	NA	TGTGCCAGCAGGGTAGGCCTAGGTCCTGGGGCCAACGTCCTGACTTTC	CASRVGLGPGANVLTF
TRBJ2-3	NA	TRBV9	NA	TGTGCCAGCAGCGTAGCAGGACCAGATACGCAGTATTTT	CASSVAGPDTQYF
TRBJ2-1	NA	TRBV29-1	NA	TGCAGCGTTGATGGGACTTCCTCCTACAATGAGCAGTTCTTC	CSVDGTSSYNEQFF
TRBJ2-1	once	TRBV6-6	NA	TGTGCCAGCAGTTCCCCCGACAGGTGTCAGTTCTTC	CASSSPDRCQFF
TRBJ2-7	NA	TRBV6-5	NA	TGTGCCAGCAGTGGCAGAGGTACCTACGAGCAGTACTTC	CASSGRGTYEQYF
TRBJ2-7	NA	TRBV7-9	NA	TGTGCCAGCAGCCCCGAAAACAGGGAGGACGAGCAGTACTTC	CASSPENREDEQYF
TRBJ1-1	NA	TRBV28	NA	TGTGCCAGCAGTCCCCTTGAGGCCCCCCTCACGGACACTGAAGCTTTCTTT	CASSPLEAPLTDTEAFF
TRBJ2-1	NA	TRBV15	NA	TGTGCCACCAGCAGAGGAGGTCCCGCTAGCCGGAGGGATGAGCAGTTCTTC	CATSRGGPASRRDEQFF
TRBJ1-2	NA	TRBV28	NA	TGTGCCAGCAGTTTCCAAGGGACAACGACCTACACCTTC	CASSFQGTTTYTF
TRBJ1-2	NA	TRBV6-1	TRBD1	TGTGCCAGCAGTGATTTGGCAGGGGGCCTGGGCTACACCTTC	CASSDLAGGLGYTF